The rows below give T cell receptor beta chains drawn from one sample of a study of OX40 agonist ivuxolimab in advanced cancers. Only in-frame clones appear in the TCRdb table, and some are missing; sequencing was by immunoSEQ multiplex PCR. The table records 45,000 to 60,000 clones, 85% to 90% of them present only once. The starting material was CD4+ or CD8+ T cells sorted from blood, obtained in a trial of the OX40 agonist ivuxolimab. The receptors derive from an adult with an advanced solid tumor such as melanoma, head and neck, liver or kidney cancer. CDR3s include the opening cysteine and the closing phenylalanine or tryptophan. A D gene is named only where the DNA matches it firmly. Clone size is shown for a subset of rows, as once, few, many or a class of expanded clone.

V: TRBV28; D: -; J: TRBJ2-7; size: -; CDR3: CASRPGLAVSEQYF; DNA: TGTGCCAGCAGGCCGGGACTGGCGGTTTCCGAGCAGTACTTC
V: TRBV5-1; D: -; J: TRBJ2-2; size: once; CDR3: CASSSVANTGELFF; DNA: TGCGCCAGCAGCTCTGTCGCGAACACCGGGGAGCTGTTTTTT
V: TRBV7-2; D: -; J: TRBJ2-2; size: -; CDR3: CASSFRSTGNTGELFF; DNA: TGTGCCAGCAGCTTTCGGTCAACAGGAAACACCGGGGAGCTGTTTTTT
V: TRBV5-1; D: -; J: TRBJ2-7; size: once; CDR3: CASSSPPYEQYF; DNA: TGCGCCAGCAGTTCGCCCCCCTACGAGCAGTACTTC
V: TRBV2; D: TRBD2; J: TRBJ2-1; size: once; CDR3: CASSIRLANEQFF; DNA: TGTGCCAGCAGTATCAGACTAGCTAATGAGCAGTTCTTC
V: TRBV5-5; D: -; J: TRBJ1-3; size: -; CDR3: CASSQPGSGNTIYF; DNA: TGTGCCAGCAGCCAACCAGGCTCTGGAAACACCATATATTTT
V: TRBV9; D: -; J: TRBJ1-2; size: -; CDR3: CASSVGTQTGSYTF; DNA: TGTGCCAGCAGCGTAGGAACTCAAACTGGTAGCTACACCTTC
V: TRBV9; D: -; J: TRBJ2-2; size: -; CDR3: CASTPVSSTGELFF; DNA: TGTGCCAGCACCCCGGTCTCGTCAACCGGGGAGCTGTTTTTT
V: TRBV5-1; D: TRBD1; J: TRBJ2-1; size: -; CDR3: CASSLEGQGIDEQFF; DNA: TGCGCCAGCAGCTTGGAGGGACAGGGTATTGATGAGCAGTTCTTC
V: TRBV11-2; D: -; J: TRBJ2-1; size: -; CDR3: CASSASGSSYNEQFF; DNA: TGTGCCAGCAGCGCCAGCGGAAGCTCCTACAATGAGCAGTTCTTC
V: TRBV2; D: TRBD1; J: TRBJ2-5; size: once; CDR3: CASSERGTAPRETQYF; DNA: TGTGCCAGCAGTGAAAGAGGGACAGCCCCTCGGGAGACCCAGTACTTC
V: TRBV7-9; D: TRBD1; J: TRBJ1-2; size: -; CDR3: CASSLLTGGVGYTF; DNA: TGTGCCAGCAGCTTATTAACAGGGGGAGTTGGCTACACCTTC
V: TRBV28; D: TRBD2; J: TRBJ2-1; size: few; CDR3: CASSYPRGRGGNEQFF; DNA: TGTGCCAGCAGTTACCCTCGCGGGAGAGGTGGCAATGAGCAGTTCTTC
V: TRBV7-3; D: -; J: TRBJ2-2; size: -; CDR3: CASSPSWQNTGELFF; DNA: TGTGCCAGCAGCCCCAGTTGGCAGAACACCGGGGAGCTGTTTTTT
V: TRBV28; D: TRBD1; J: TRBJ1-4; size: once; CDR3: CASRGDRPVINEKLFF; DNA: TGTGCCAGCAGAGGGGACAGGCCCGTAATTAATGAAAAACTGTTTTTT
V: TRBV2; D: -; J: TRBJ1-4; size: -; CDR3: CASSSRTLNEKLFF; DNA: TGTGCCAGCAGCTCCCGGACACTTAATGAAAAACTGTTTTTT